The 21 T cell receptor beta chains below all came from one sample that was sequenced in a study of cytomegalovirus exposure and HLA in healthy donors. Use of 60 Vbeta and 13 Jbeta primers characterized the PCR. The table came from immunoSEQ multiplex PCR; TCRdb's copy has only in-frame clones and leaves some out. Of about 160,000 clones listed, about 75% are singletons. Sequences were obtained from PBMCs. The origin of the receptors is a female donor in good health and CMV-seronegative.

This clone was detected only once. The V call is TRBV15, the J call TRBJ1-5; D is unresolved. Germline assignment: CDR1 LNHNV and CDR2 YYDKDF (reference sequence). This CDR3 is 16 amino acids long. Deletions cut 1 base from V and 6 bases from J, with 16 bases between. The CDR3: CATSRVPLTGSQPQHF. The CDR3 DNA sequence: TGTGCCACCAGCAGAGTCCCCCTTACCGGGAGTCAGCCCCAGCATTTT.

This clone was recorded a few times. The chain has TRBV7-9 and TRBJ1-2; no clear D. The ends were cut back, 5 bases at V and 3 bases at J, with 13 bases in the middle. There are 14 residues in the CDR3. Germline V gene data show CDR1 as SEHNR and CDR2 as FQNEAQ (reference sequence). The DNA for the CDR3 is TGTGCCAGCAGCCCCCTCGCAGGCGACTATGGCTACACCTTC. The encoded protein is CASSPLAGDYGYTF.

The chain uses TRBV9 and TRBJ1-4, with TRBD1 identical over 7 bases. Per the germline V gene, CDR1 is SGDLS and CDR2 is YYNGEE. Trimming removed 3 bases from V and 3 bases from J; junction bases left unmatched: 5. This CDR3 spans 15 amino acids. CDR3 protein: CASSASGGANEKLFF. The CDR3, as DNA: TGTGCCAGCAGCGCTTCAGGGGGTGCTAATGAAAAACTGTTTTTT.

The chain is built from TRBV9 and TRBJ2-5, with 8 bases matching TRBD2. Germline CDR1 SGDLS, CDR2 YYNGEE. Trimming at V came to 4 bases and at J to 5 bases, leaving 13 bases not matched to a gene. The CDR3 extends over 16 amino acids. The CDR3 nucleotides read TGTGCCAGCAGCCCCGGGACTAGTAACGGTTGGGAGACCCAGTACTTC. This translates into CASSPGTSNGWETQYF. Together with reference TRBV9 and TRBJ2-5, the CDR3 gives the full variable domain: DSGVTQTPKHLITATGQRVTLRCSPRSGDLSVYWYQQSLDQGLQFLIQYYNGEERAKGNILERFSAQQFPDLHSELNLSSLELGDSALYFCASSPGTSNGWETQYFGPGTRLLVL.

The V gene is TRBV7-9, the J gene TRBJ2-1; the match to TRBD2 covers 14 bases. Trimming took 5 bases from V and 7 from J; bases not matched to a gene: 7. In germline, CDR1 is SEHNR, CDR2 FQNEAQ (reference sequence). CDR3 length: 16 residues. The CDR3 loop is CASSPRTSGRWNEQFF. The CDR3 region has the DNA TGTGCCAGCAGCCCGCGGACTAGCGGGAGGTGGAATGAGCAGTTCTTC.

With regard to this clone: At the DNA level, this CDR3 is encoded by other sequences in the same sample as well. The rearrangement uses TRBV11-2 and TRBJ2-7; D not resolved. The CDR3 is 13 amino acids. The V gene lost 1 base and the J gene lost 0 bases, with 4 bases spanning the gap. CDR1 is SGHAT, CDR2 FQNNGV, per germline. The chain's CDR3 is CASSLARSYEQYF. As DNA, the CDR3 is TGTGCCAGCAGCTTAGCGCGCTCCTACGAGCAGTACTTC.

The chain uses TRBV19 and TRBJ2-7; D is possibly TRBD2 (5 bases). CDR3 length: 13 residues. V gave up 6 bases and J gave up 1 base, with 10 bases separating them. The germline V gene encodes CDR1 LNHDA and CDR2 SQIVND (reference sequence). CDR3 region: CASSRDGSYEQYF. DNA of the CDR3: TGTGCCAGTAGCCGGGATGGATCCTACGAGCAGTACTTC.

The chain carries TRBV6-5 and TRBJ1-4; 7 nucleotides agree with TRBD1. From germline, CDR1 is MNHEY and CDR2 SVGAGI. The CDR3 totals 15 residues. Trimming at V came to 2 bases and at J to 4 bases, leaving 4 bases not matched to a gene. CDR3 bases: TGTGCCAGCAGTTACGAGGGGGCGCATAATGAAAAACTGTTTTTT. It is translated as CASSYEGAHNEKLFF.

This rearrangement joins TRBV29-1 to TRBJ2-1; 13 positions match TRBD2. This CDR3 contains 14 residues. The V gene end was trimmed by 7 bases and the J gene end by 6 bases; junction bases not matched to a gene: 6. The V gene's germline CDR1 is SQVTM and CDR2 ANQGSEA. The CDR3: CSATSGGARNEQFF. The CDR3 DNA reads as TGCAGCGCAACTAGCGGGGGGGCCCGCAATGAGCAGTTCTTC.

V is TRBV5-1 and J is TRBJ1-2; D is perhaps TRBD1 (6 bases). CDR3 size: 14 residues. Trimming shortened V by 0 bases and J by 7 bases, and 13 bases separated the two germline ends. Germline assignment: CDR1 SGHRS and CDR2 YFSETQ. CDR3 in amino acids: CASSLVGGAGGYTF. The CDR3 bases are TGCGCCAGCAGCTTGGTTGGGGGGGCCGGTGGCTACACCTTC.

The genes are TRBV2 and TRBJ1-3; 8 positions agree with TRBD1. The CDR3 is 14 amino acids. The J segment lost 0 bases and the V segment lost 9 bases, leaving 4 bases of the junction unmatched. Germline values: CDR1 SNHLY, CDR2 FYNNEI. The CDR3 region has the DNA TGTGCCAGTATGGACAGGGTCTCTGGAAACACCATATATTTT. It translates to CASMDRVSGNTIYF.

Points on this clone: The sample carries other DNA sequences with the same CDR3. This chain joins TRBV5-6 and TRBJ2-5, with D perhaps matching TRBD2 (6 bases). This CDR3 is built from 13 residues. The germline CDR1 and CDR2 sequences are SGHDT and YYEEEE. V lost 0 bases and J lost 3, with 6 bases in between. CDR3 nucleotides: TGTGCCAGCAGCTTGGGGAGGGAAGAGACCCAGTACTTC. Translation: CASSLGREETQYF.

CDR3 in amino acids: CASSLREAGGREQYF. In DNA, the CDR3 is TGTGCCAGCAGCTTAAGGGAAGCGGGAGGCCGGGAGCAGTACTTC. This sequence joins TRBV13 and TRBJ2-7; 9 nucleotides align to TRBD2. The CDR3 has 15 residues. Germline assignment: CDR1 PRHDT and CDR2 FYEKMQ (reference sequence). After removal of 2 bases from V and 7 bases from J, the junction contained 9 bases not matched to a gene.

This clone was picked up one time. The chain combines TRBV10-1 with TRBJ2-3; TRBD2 matches 13 bases. The V segment lost 5 bases and the J segment 2 bases; nucleotides outside the gene matches: 4. The V gene's germline CDR1 is WNHNN and CDR2 SYGVQD (reference sequence). CDR3 length equals 16 residues. CDR3 in DNA: TGCGCCAGCAGTTGGACTAGCGGGGGCCACACAGATACGCAGTATTTT. It encodes CASSWTSGGHTDTQYF.

The V call is TRBV15, the J call TRBJ1-5; D is possibly TRBD1 (5 bases). Trimming removed 8 bases at V and 0 bases at J, with 20 bases between. The CDR3 contains 17 residues. Per the germline V gene, CDR1 is LNHNV and CDR2 is YYDKDF (reference sequence). CDR3 protein: CATSTSGGVVSNQPQHF. The CDR3 nucleotides read TGTGCCACCTCTACGAGCGGAGGGGTGGTTAGCAATCAGCCCCAGCATTTT.

The chain joins TRBV5-4 to TRBJ1-6, with a tentative D call TRBD1 (6 bases). Germline-derived CDR1 and CDR2 are SGHNT and YYREEE (reference sequence). The CDR3 sequence is 17 residues long. V lost 5 bases, J lost 0 bases, and 15 bases lay in between. In nucleotides, the CDR3 is TGTGCCAGCAGGCCTGGACGGGGGGCCTCCTATAATTCACCCCTCCACTTT. Translated: CASRPGRGASYNSPLHF.

V is TRBV19 and J is TRBJ2-7; the match to TRBD1 covers 9 bases. After removal of 1 base from V and 1 base from J, the junction contained 2 bases not matched to a gene. Germline V lookup: CDR1 LNHDA, CDR2 SQIVND (reference sequence). The CDR3 is 15 residues long. The DNA for the CDR3 is TGTGCCAGTAGTATAGGTGGGACAGGGTCCTACGAGCAGTACTTC. Protein sequence: CASSIGGTGSYEQYF.

J is TRBJ2-3 and V is TRBV6-1; a weak D match, TRBD1 (6 bases). The CDR3 spans 15 residues. Germline assignment: CDR1 MNHNS and CDR2 SASEGT. V was cut by 0 bases and J by 1 base, with 8 bases left in between. This CDR3 reads CASSEAHRGTDTQYF. DNA of the CDR3: TGTGCCAGCAGTGAAGCCCACAGGGGCACAGATACGCAGTATTTT.

This clone occurred once. This sequence joins TRBV18 and TRBJ1-1; 7 bases are a match to TRBD1. The CDR3 spans 15 residues. CDR1 KGHSH and CDR2 LQKENI come from the germline V gene. J was trimmed by 3 bases and V by 3 bases; bases with no gene match: 7. CDR3 loop: CASSPFTGVDTEAFF. The CDR3 bases are TGTGCCAGCTCACCCTTCACAGGGGTGGACACTGAAGCTTTCTTT.

J is TRBJ1-1 and V is TRBV2; unclear D gene. The germline gives CDR1 SNHLY, CDR2 FYNNEI. V was clipped by 4 bases and J by 3 bases, with 15 bases between them. This CDR3 contains 15 residues. In DNA form, the CDR3 reads TGTGCCAGCAGTGGGGCGGGGTCGGCGGACACTGAAGCTTTCTTT. The encoded protein is CASSGAGSADTEAFF.

The CDR3 sequence is CASSLAQVNQPQHF. The DNA for the CDR3 is TGTGCCAGCAGCTTGGCCCAGGTCAATCAGCCCCAGCATTTT. This chain joins TRBV5-6 and TRBJ1-5; D is unclear. This CDR3 has 14 amino acids. Germline V lookup: CDR1 SGHDT, CDR2 YYEEEE. V dropped 0 bases and J dropped 3 bases, with 7 bases sitting between them.